These T cell receptor beta chains were read from a single sample in a study of shared clonotypes between healthy human individuals. Produced via immunoSEQ multiplex PCR; TCRdb's table is partial and in-frame only. The data show about 980,000 clones, with around three quarters seen just once and around 1.5% held by the top ten. The specimen sequenced was memory CD4+ T cells sorted from blood. Receptors were obtained from a man between 18 and 35 years old in good health. CDR3s include the opening cysteine and the closing phenylalanine or tryptophan. The D gene is left open where the match is weak. Only part of the rows carry a size: once, few, many, or a class if the clone is expanded.

abundance: NA; j_gene: TRBJ2-4; d_gene: TRBD1; v_gene: TRBV28; CDR3nt: TGTGCCAGCAGTGAACAGGGGCTAGCCAAAAACATTCAGTACTTC; CDR3aa: CASSEQGLAKNIQYF
abundance: NA; j_gene: TRBJ2-3; d_gene: NA; v_gene: TRBV13; CDR3nt: TGTGCCAGCAGCTTAACGCAGGGAGCGGATACGCAGTATTTT; CDR3aa: CASSLTQGADTQYF
abundance: few; j_gene: TRBJ1-6; d_gene: NA; v_gene: TRBV2; CDR3nt: TGTGCCAGCAGTCTAGGGGCGAATTCACCCCTCCACTTT; CDR3aa: CASSLGANSPLHF
abundance: NA; j_gene: TRBJ2-7; d_gene: TRBD1; v_gene: TRBV6-5; CDR3nt: TGTGCCAGCAGGAAGCCGGGACAGGGAGTCCACGAGCAGTACTTC; CDR3aa: CASRKPGQGVHEQYF
abundance: once; j_gene: TRBJ2-4; d_gene: TRBD2; v_gene: TRBV9; CDR3nt: TGTGCCAGCAGCGCGGGGACTAGCGGGGGCCTCTTAGACATTCAGTACTTC; CDR3aa: CASSAGTSGGLLDIQYF
abundance: NA; j_gene: TRBJ2-1; d_gene: NA; v_gene: TRBV18; CDR3nt: TGTGCCAGCTCACGGCTACAGGGTGGTTCCTACAATGAGCAGTTCTTC; CDR3aa: CASSRLQGGSYNEQFF
abundance: NA; j_gene: TRBJ2-6; d_gene: NA; v_gene: TRBV30; CDR3nt: TGTGCCTGGCAACGGGGGTCTGGGGCCAACGTCCTGACTTTC; CDR3aa: CAWQRGSGANVLTF
abundance: NA; j_gene: TRBJ1-2; d_gene: NA; v_gene: TRBV6-1; CDR3nt: TGTGCCAGCAGTGAGGACGGAACCTATGGCTACACCTTC; CDR3aa: CASSEDGTYGYTF
abundance: NA; j_gene: TRBJ2-3; d_gene: TRBD2; v_gene: TRBV2; CDR3nt: TGTGCCAGCACCCGTAGCGGGGGTAGCACAGATACGCAGTATTTT; CDR3aa: CASTRSGGSTDTQYF
abundance: NA; j_gene: TRBJ1-5; d_gene: NA; v_gene: TRBV28; CDR3nt: TGTGCCAGCCGAAGCCCTACAGGGATTAATCAGCCCCAGCATTTT; CDR3aa: CASRSPTGINQPQHF
abundance: NA; j_gene: TRBJ2-2; d_gene: NA; v_gene: TRBV5-4; CDR3nt: TGTGCCAGCAGCTTGGCGACTGCTAGCGAACCAGGGGAGCTGTTTTTT; CDR3aa: CASSLATASEPGELFF
abundance: NA; j_gene: TRBJ1-2; d_gene: NA; v_gene: TRBV30; CDR3nt: TGTGCCTGGAGTGTACTGGGGCAGAACTATGGCTACACCTTC; CDR3aa: CAWSVLGQNYGYTF
abundance: NA; j_gene: TRBJ2-1; d_gene: NA; v_gene: TRBV5-1; CDR3nt: TGCGCCAGCGGGAGTGGAGGATCCTACAATGAGCAGTTCTTC; CDR3aa: CASGSGGSYNEQFF
abundance: NA; j_gene: TRBJ1-2; d_gene: NA; v_gene: TRBV29-1; CDR3nt: TGCAGCGTTAGGGACGCGGCCCGATATGGCTACACCTTC; CDR3aa: CSVRDAARYGYTF
abundance: few; j_gene: TRBJ1-1; d_gene: NA; v_gene: TRBV28; CDR3nt: TGTGCCAGCACCCTGGGGCGACAGCTAGAAGCTTTCTTT; CDR3aa: CASTLGRQLEAFF
abundance: NA; j_gene: TRBJ2-7; d_gene: NA; v_gene: TRBV7-8; CDR3nt: TGTGCCAGCAGCTTAGTATCTCTGGGCGAGCAGTACTTC; CDR3aa: CASSLVSLGEQYF
abundance: NA; j_gene: TRBJ1-3; d_gene: NA; v_gene: TRBV4-1; CDR3nt: TGCGCCAGCAGCCAAACTAGAGGGGTCTTTAAAAAGCACTCTGGAAACACCATATATTTT; CDR3aa: CASSQTRGVFKKHSGNTIYF
abundance: NA; j_gene: TRBJ2-7; d_gene: TRBD2; v_gene: TRBV6-5; CDR3nt: TGTGCCAGCAGTCCCCATAGCGGGAGGGCGTACGAGCAGTACTTC; CDR3aa: CASSPHSGRAYEQYF
abundance: NA; j_gene: TRBJ1-2; d_gene: NA; v_gene: TRBV28; CDR3nt: TGTGCCAGCAGTTTATCGGCGGCCAGGGATCTTGGCTACACCTTC; CDR3aa: CASSLSAARDLGYTF